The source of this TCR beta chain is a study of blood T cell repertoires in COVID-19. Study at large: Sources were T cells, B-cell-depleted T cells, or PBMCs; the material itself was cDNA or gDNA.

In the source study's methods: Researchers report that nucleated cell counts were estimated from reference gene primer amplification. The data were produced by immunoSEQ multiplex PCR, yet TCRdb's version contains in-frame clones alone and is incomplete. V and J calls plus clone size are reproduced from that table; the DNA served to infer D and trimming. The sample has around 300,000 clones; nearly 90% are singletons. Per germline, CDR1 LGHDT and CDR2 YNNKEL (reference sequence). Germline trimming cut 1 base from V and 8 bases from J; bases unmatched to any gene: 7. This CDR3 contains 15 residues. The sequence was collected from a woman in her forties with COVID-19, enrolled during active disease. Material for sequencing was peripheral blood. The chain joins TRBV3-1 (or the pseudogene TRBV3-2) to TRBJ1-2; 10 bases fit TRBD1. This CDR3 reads CASSQVRQGAGGYTF. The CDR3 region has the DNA TGTGCCAGCAGCCAAGTGCGACAGGGGGCGGGGGGCTACACCTTC.